This TCR beta chain is from a study of blood T cell repertoires in COVID-19. The overall study: The United States, Italy and Spain were the sources of the acute and convalescent COVID-19 samples. PBMCs, B-cell-depleted T cells, or T cells were the source of the cDNA or gDNA that made up the material.

CDR3 length: 16 amino acids. V lost 4 bases, J lost 5 bases, and 20 bases lay in between. Original handling: Researchers report that nucleated cell counts were estimated from reference gene primer amplification. Assay: immunoSEQ multiplex PCR; the TCRdb copy retains only in-frame clones and omits some. V and J calls and clone size come straight from that table; D and trimming were deduced from the DNA. The sample contains 30,000 to 40,000 clones, approximately 82% of which appear only once. This clone was seen only once. Sequences were obtained from peripheral blood. V usage is TRBV23-1 and J usage is TRBJ1-2; TRBD1 is a possible D gene (5 bases). TRBV23-1 is an open reading frame whose function is uncertain. The TCR comes from a woman in her fifties or sixties with acute or convalescent COVID-19. CDR3 amino acids: CASSPPRQSARYGYTF. The CDR3 region has the DNA TGCGCCAGCAGTCCTCCACGACAGAGTGCCCGATATGGCTACACCTTC.